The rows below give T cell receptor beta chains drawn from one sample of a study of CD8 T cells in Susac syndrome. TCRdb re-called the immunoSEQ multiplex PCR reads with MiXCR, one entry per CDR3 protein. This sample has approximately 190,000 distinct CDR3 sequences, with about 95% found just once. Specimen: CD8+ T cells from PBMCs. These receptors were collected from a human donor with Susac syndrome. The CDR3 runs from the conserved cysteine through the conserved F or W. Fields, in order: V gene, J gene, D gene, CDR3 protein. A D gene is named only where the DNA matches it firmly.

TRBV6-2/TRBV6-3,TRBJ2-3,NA,CASSYLVSTDTQYF
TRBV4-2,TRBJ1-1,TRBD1,CASDGGDRYTEAFF
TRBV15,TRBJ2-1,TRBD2,CATSEGTSRYNEQFF
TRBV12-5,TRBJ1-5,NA,CASGLVRRGRISNQPQHF
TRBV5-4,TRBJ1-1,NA,CASSPAMNTEAFF
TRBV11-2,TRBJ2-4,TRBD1,CASSSTGVKNIQYF
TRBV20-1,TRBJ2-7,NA,CSARVDILYEQYF
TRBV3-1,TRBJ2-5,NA,CASSQDTTTETQYF
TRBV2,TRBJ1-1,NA,CASSWPVGREAFF
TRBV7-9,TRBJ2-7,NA,CASSWISGDEQYF
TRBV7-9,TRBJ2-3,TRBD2,CANSPTSGTSTDTQYF
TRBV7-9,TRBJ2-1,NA,CASSFNEQFF
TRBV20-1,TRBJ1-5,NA,CSARQLIQGVLGQPQHF
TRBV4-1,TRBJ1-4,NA,CASSHPGQGGEKLFF
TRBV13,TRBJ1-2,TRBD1,CASSPPQGENYGYTF
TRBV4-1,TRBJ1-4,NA,CASNNPGPEGLFF
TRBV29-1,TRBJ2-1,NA,CSVDPRNEQFF
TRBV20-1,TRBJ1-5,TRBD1,CSANTGGQPQHF
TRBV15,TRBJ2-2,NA,CATSSPWGQNTGELFF
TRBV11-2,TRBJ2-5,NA,CASSLDTGGETQYF
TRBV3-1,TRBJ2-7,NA,CASSQPGQIYEQYF
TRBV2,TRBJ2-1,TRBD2,CASSGIAGGPNEQFF
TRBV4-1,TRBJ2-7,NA,CASSQDLSYEQYF
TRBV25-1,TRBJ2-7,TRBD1,CASSATGVVYEQYF
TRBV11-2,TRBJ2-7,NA,CASSSKDRQRTYEQYF